The entry that follows covers one TCR beta chain sequence. Which antigen it targets is not known. The record has no base qualities; no much larger clone is one base away. The 39 donors, aged 6 to 90 years, were systemically healthy Caucasian individuals from Russia. Each donor gave about 9.8 milliliters of peripheral blood, drawn into EDTA-treated Vacutainer tubes. PBMCs were isolated by Ficoll-Paque density-gradient centrifugation, with at least 6 million obtained per sample. Trizol reagent was used to extract total RNA from the PBMCs, yielding at least 5.5 micrograms per sample. The percentages of naive CD45RAhigh/CD27high T cells were determined by flow cytometry on a PBMC aliquot from every donor. The germline V gene (reference sequence) gives CDR1 as SEHNR and CDR2 as FQNEAQ. Clipping removes 4 bases from V and 1 base from J, with 6 as the unmatched junction base count. From cysteine to phenylalanine, the CDR3 is 16 amino acids long. Just CDR3 DNA is preserved here, 48 bases in frame from base 1.

These data are taken from a study of blood T cells in healthy people across ages (dated by TCRdb to between 2014 and 2017). Background for the entire study: Template switching captured roughly one uniquely barcoded TCR beta cDNA molecule per two T cells in model experiments. To track age-related changes in TCR beta repertoire diversity, the study relied on deep sequencing normalized with unique cDNA molecular identifiers. Four age groups were formed from the donors: young (average approximately 16 years), middle-aged (less than 40), aged (62) and long-lived (about 80). To avoid experimental bias, donors of different ages were spread randomly across the sequencing lanes. For two donors (one aged 18 to 29 and one aged 80 or older), the study analyzed two additional independent replicas of 1 million unique cDNA reads from the same blood draw. Study-wide findings and limitations: The CMV infection status of donors was not known, potentially confounding age-related changes in expanded clonotypes. Conclusive comparison of naive and antigen-experienced compartments was prevented by the profiling of bulk unsorted PBMCs. As age increased, observed TCR beta diversity per million T cells dropped in a roughly linear way, and a significant reduction was already evident by age around 41. The percentage of naive T cells measured by flow cytometry correlated strongly with observed TCR beta diversity. Compared with the aged group, the long-lived group had more naive CD4+ T cells, fewer expanded clones and increased TCR diversity, a pattern suggesting age selection. Estimates of total diversity based on one million sequenced T cells were regarded as lower bounds and as underestimates.

Libraries came from 5' RACE. Sequencing was performed on an Illumina HiSeq 2500. A second PCR of roughly 7 to 11 cycles was performed with a sample-barcoded 5' primer and a J-beta primer mix. A unique molecular identifier was introduced onto each TCR beta cDNA molecule by a template-switch 5' adaptor carrying 12 random nucleotides. Each sample yielded at least 3 million CDR3-containing paired-end reads. First-strand cDNA synthesis was performed from all RNA using the Mint cDNA synthesis kit, with priming by a TRBC-specific oligonucleotide. Following uracil-DNA glycosylase treatment, a first 18-cycle PCR with universal primers M1SS and BC2_uni_R was performed on all cDNA. Turning to the authors' computational methods: For normalization, 1 million high-quality reads, each with a distinct molecular identifier, were randomly selected from each sample. Reads with shared molecular identifiers were discarded instead of being binned into consensus sequences. MiTCR, run with a Q25 quality threshold and the strictest error-elimination algorithm, handled CDR3 identification, clonotype clustering and error correction. A nonparametric unseen species model with Euler transformation was used to estimate a lower bound on total TCR beta diversity. The raw public data were reprocessed by TCRdb itself: fastp quality trimming at Q25, MiXCR clonotype calling, in-frame beta chains only. Every CDR3 protein is listed once, alongside the most common genes and DNA of its rows. In this record, the V and J calls reflect TCRdb's handling and not the investigators' own analysis. The sample has about 1 million distinct CDR3 sequences on record, over 35% of them singletons. The ten largest make up under 20% of the sample.

The chain couples TRBV7-9 to TRBJ2-4; 8 nucleotides in the junction match TRBD2. This sequence was found in a woman aged 55 to 70 in good health. Sequenced material: blood. The DNA sequence reads TGTGCCAGCAGCTCATTAGCGGGATGGGCCAAAAACATTCAGTACTTC. It codes for CASSSLAGWAKNIQYF.